This T cell receptor (beta chain) is from a study of beta chain features in type 1 diabetes. Study at large: Examined across all samples were 90 million to 130 million sorted cells.

This clone was seen a handful of times. Antigen: not known. The isolated RNA, all of it, was reverse transcribed, so expressed TCRB transcripts were what got sequenced. Clones were sequenced by immunoSEQ multiplex PCR, and TCRdb holds only the in-frame ones, with some missing. The repertoire holds fewer than 900,000 clones, with about a sixth as singletons. Overall study findings and caveats: Over-representation of high TCR-expressing cells was a possible consequence of cDNA sequencing. No resolution was reached here on whether HLA type influences TCRB rearrangement.

On average, the one heparinised blood draw given by each donor was 90 to 150 mL. Sequenced: naive CD4+ T cells from blood. The origin of this receptor is a woman aged 18-29 years in good health.

The CDR3 loop is CASSRGAAELNTGELFF. In DNA, the CDR3 is TGTGCCAGCAGCCGCGGGGCGGCGGAGCTGAACACCGGGGAGCTGTTTTTT. The genes are TRBV7-2 and TRBJ2-2; TRBD2 might be the D (6 bases). The length of the CDR3 is 17 residues. V was trimmed by 5 bases and J by 1 base, leaving 17 bases between them. Looked up from germline, CDR1 is SGHTA and CDR2 is FQGNSA. The full variable domain, its missing parts supplied by reference TRBV7-2 and TRBJ2-2, is GAGVSQSPSNKVTEKGKDVELRCDPISGHTALYWYRQSLGQGLEFLIYFQGNSAPDKSGLPSDRFSAERTGGSVSTLTIQRTQQEDSAVYLCASSRGAAELNTGELFFGEGSRLTVL.